One sample yielded the 8 T cell receptor beta chains listed below, sequenced in a study of cytomegalovirus exposure and HLA in healthy donors. The repertoire was sequenced with immunoSEQ multiplex PCR; TCRdb's copy has only in-frame clones and lacks some. The sample consists of some 130,000 clones, 70% to 90% of them appearing once. Sequenced material: PBMCs. All receptors come from a young man in good health and CMV-seronegative.

This clone has a handful of counts. The V and J genes are TRBV10-3 and TRBJ2-5; TRBD2 is a possible D gene (6 bases). There are 14 residues in the CDR3. Trimming removed 6 bases at V and 5 bases at J, with 16 bases between. The germline CDR1 and CDR2 sequences are ENHRY and SYGVKD. Here the CDR3 reads CAISRSGVGETQYF. The DNA of the CDR3 is TGTGCCATCAGCCGCTCGGGGGTTGGGGAGACCCAGTACTTC.

V usage is TRBV28 and J usage is TRBJ2-1; no definite D call. Germline values: CDR1 MDHEN, CDR2 SYDVKM. The CDR3 sequence is 15 residues long. Between the trimmed V and J ends, which lost 5 bases and 5 bases, there was a span of 16 bases. CDR3 sequence reads: CASSPADWIDNEQFF. The CDR3 DNA reads as TGTGCCAGCAGTCCCGCCGACTGGATTGACAATGAGCAGTTCTTC.

The gene calls are TRBV4-1 and TRBJ1-2, with a weak D call TRBD1 (5 bases). Germline V CDR1 and CDR2: MGHRA, YSYEKL. CDR3 size: 16 residues. V lost 1 base and J 4 bases, leaving 16 bases between the germline ends. CDR3 region: CASSQVGQRLGYGYTF. In DNA, the CDR3 is TGCGCCAGCAGCCAAGTGGGGCAGCGTCTCGGCTATGGCTACACCTTC.

The rearrangement uses TRBV2 and TRBJ1-2; D is uncertain. Trimming removed 7 bases at V and 8 bases at J, with 11 bases between. The CDR3 totals 11 residues. Germline V gives CDR1 SNHLY, CDR2 FYNNEI. The chain's CDR3 is CASIGRGGYTF. In nucleotides, the CDR3 is TGTGCCAGCATTGGGCGGGGAGGCTACACCTTC.

The chain joins TRBV19 to TRBJ2-1; 7 bases are a match to TRBD2. CDR3 length: 15 amino acids. With V trimmed by 6 bases and J by 3 bases, 8 bases remained unmatched. Per the germline V gene, CDR1 is LNHDA and CDR2 is SQIVND (reference sequence). The CDR3 DNA sequence: TGTGCCAGTAGGTTTAACAGCGGGGACTACAATGAGCAGTTCTTC. Amino acid sequence: CASRFNSGDYNEQFF.

The chain couples TRBV6-5 to TRBJ1-5; D call uncertain. Germline lookup yields CDR1 MNHEY and CDR2 SVGAGI. V lost 0 bases and J lost 7, with 13 bases in between. The CDR3 contains 15 residues. CDR3 nucleotides: TGTGCCAGCAGTTACTCGAGGAGGACCGGCCAGCCCCAGCATTTT. Translated, it gives CASSYSRRTGQPQHF.

The gene calls are TRBV9 and TRBJ2-2; 10 bases map to TRBD2. The germline V gene has CDR1 SGDLS and CDR2 YYNGEE. The CDR3 extends over 15 amino acids. Losses at the gene ends were 5 bases for V and 3 bases for J; bases not matched to a gene: 4. The CDR3 nucleotides are TGTGCCAGCAGATTAGCGGGAGGTGACACCGGGGAGCTGTTTTTT. Translation gives CASRLAGGDTGELFF.

This clone was counted a single time. The V gene is TRBV18, the J gene TRBJ2-3; 10 bases agree with TRBD1. V lost 4 bases to trimming and J lost 6 bases; unmatched junction nucleotides: 4. This CDR3 contains 14 residues. The germline V gene has CDR1 KGHSH and CDR2 LQKENI. CDR3 amino acids: CASSLGTGDDTQYF. CDR3 nucleotide sequence: TGTGCCAGCTCACTTGGGACAGGGGACGATACGCAGTATTTT.